This TCR beta chain comes out of a study of blood T cell repertoires in COVID-19. About the study: Acute and convalescent COVID-19 samples came from the United States, Italy and Spain. T cells, B-cell-depleted T cells, or PBMCs provided the cDNA or gDNA that served as material.

Followed over time, Seattle patients had been enrolled while infection was active. In the original workflow: The assay estimated nucleated cells by amplifying reference gene primers. The method was immunoSEQ multiplex PCR; TCRdb's version includes in-frame clones alone and lacks a portion of them. The V and J calls and the clone size are those of that table, but D and trimming were determined from the DNA. The profile shows about 48,000 clones, approximately 90% of them singletons. This CDR3 is 15 amino acids long. Trimming stripped 3 bases from V and 2 bases from J, with 8 bases between. Germline V gene lookup returns CDR1 LGHDT and CDR2 YNNKEL (reference sequence). A single count supports this clone.

The receptor comes from an elderly woman with COVID-19, enrolled during active disease. The chain recombines TRBV3-1 (or the pseudogene TRBV3-2) with TRBJ2-6; no firm D call. Sequenced material: peripheral blood. DNA for the CDR3: TGTGCCAGCAGCCACGCGGTTCCTGGGGCCAACGTCCTGACTTTC. Amino acids: CASSHAVPGANVLTF.